Below, 14 T cell receptor beta chains from the same sample are listed, as sequenced in a study of blood T cell repertoires in COVID-19. TCRdb's copy holds only in-frame clones and misses some; the assay was immunoSEQ multiplex PCR. The profile shows under 250,000 clones, just over 85% of them singletons. Sequences were obtained from peripheral blood. The origin of the receptors is a man older than 75 with acute or convalescent COVID-19.

This rearrangement joins TRBV18 to TRBJ1-1; unclear D gene. Deletions cut 4 bases from V and 0 bases from J, with 9 bases between. CDR1 and CDR2 from the germline V gene are KGHSH and LQKENI. CDR3 length: 14 amino acids. The CDR3 is CASSRAAVNTEAFF. The CDR3 region has the DNA TGTGCCAGCTCACGCGCGGCAGTGAACACTGAAGCTTTCTTT.

A word on this clone: The same CDR3 arises from other DNA sequences in this sample as well. The rearrangement joins TRBV29-1 to TRBJ2-7; tentative D call: TRBD1 (6 bases). The V and J ends lost 6 bases and 3 bases respectively, with 12 bases between them. The CDR3 totals 12 residues. The germline gives CDR1 SQVTM, CDR2 ANQGSEA. CDR3 DNA: TGCAGCGTCCGAACAGGGAGCTACGAGCAGTACTTC. Translated, it gives CSVRTGSYEQYF.

The gene calls are TRBV18 and TRBJ1-2; the D gene is possibly TRBD1 (5 bases). V gave up 1 base and J gave up 0 bases, with 6 bases separating them. The CDR3 has 14 amino acids. The V gene's germline CDR1 is KGHSH and CDR2 LQKENI. CDR3 nucleotides: TGTGCCAGCTCACCACAGGGGACTAACTATGGCTACACCTTC. It specifies CASSPQGTNYGYTF.

This clone came up a few times. V gene TRBV2 combines with J gene TRBJ1-3; no reliable D call. This CDR3 is built from 13 residues. Germline assignment: CDR1 SNHLY and CDR2 FYNNEI. V dropped 6 bases and J dropped 7 bases, with 13 bases sitting between them. CDR3 loop: CASRTDAGNTIYF. For the CDR3, the DNA is TGTGCCAGCAGGACGGACGCGGGGAACACCATATATTTT.

The chain carries TRBV6-5 and TRBJ1-4; 7 nucleotides line up with TRBD1. Germline V CDR1 and CDR2: MNHEY, SVGAGI. The V gene end was trimmed by 2 bases and the J gene end by 5 bases; junction bases not matched to a gene: 8. This CDR3 region has 16 residues. The CDR3: CASSYAGTRGNEKLFF. The CDR3 coding sequence is TGTGCCAGCAGTTACGCGGGGACCAGGGGGAATGAAAAACTGTTTTTT.

This rearrangement joins TRBV5-1 to TRBJ2-7, with a tentative D call TRBD1 (5 bases). The germline CDR1 and CDR2 sequences are SGHRS and YFSETQ. The CDR3 sequence is 15 residues long. Trimming cost V 1 base and J 0 bases, with 11 bases left between them. The CDR3 spells CASSLTGQYSYEQYF. As DNA, the CDR3 is TGCGCCAGCAGCTTGACAGGTCAATACTCCTACGAGCAGTACTTC.

The genes are TRBV9 and TRBJ2-7; unclear D gene. Trimming cost V 1 base and J 2 bases, with 19 bases left between them. Germline V gene data show CDR1 as SGDLS and CDR2 as YYNGEE. The CDR3 sequence is 17 residues long. The CDR3: CASSVRLEIPGPYEQYF. The CDR3 DNA reads TGTGCCAGCAGCGTACGCCTAGAGATTCCGGGTCCCTACGAGCAGTACTTC. The whole variable domain, remainder taken from reference TRBV9 and TRBJ2-7, is DSGVTQTPKHLITATGQRVTLRCSPRSGDLSVYWYQQSLDQGLQFLIQYYNGEERAKGNILERFSAQQFPDLHSELNLSSLELGDSALYFCASSVRLEIPGPYEQYFGPGTRLTVT.

The chain employs TRBV5-1 and TRBJ1-1, with D tentatively TRBD1 (5 bases). The CDR3 sequence is 13 residues long. Germline CDR1 reads SGHRS; CDR2 reads YFSETQ. Trimming stripped 1 base from V and 7 bases from J, with 11 bases between. The CDR3 DNA is TGCGCCAGCAGCTTGTATACAGGTAGTGAAGCTTTCTTT. Translation gives CASSLYTGSEAFF.

About this clone: At one boundary the junction diverges from the germline segment, which might be a read error. The rearrangement uses TRBV11-2 and TRBJ2-3, with TRBD1 matching over 7 bases. Germline V gene sequence: CDR1 SGHAT, CDR2 FQNNGV. The CDR3 length is 14 residues. CDR3 in DNA: TGTGCCAGCAGCTCGAGACAGGGAGTAGATCCGCAGTATTTT. Its translation: CASSSRQGVDPQYF.

The J gene is TRBJ2-1, the V gene TRBV7-3; D unresolved. The CDR3 consists of 15 residues. Germline V gene lookup returns CDR1 SGHTA and CDR2 FQGTGA. V was shortened by 2 bases and J by 5 bases, with 13 bases between the two germline ends. CDR3 protein: CASSLDLGSHNEQFF. In DNA form, the CDR3 reads TGTGCCAGCAGCTTAGATTTGGGCAGCCACAATGAGCAGTTCTTC.

The rearrangement joins TRBV9 to TRBJ1-2; TRBD1 matches at 9 bases. J lost 1 base, V lost 6 bases, and 4 bases had no gene match. The germline CDR1 and CDR2 sequences are SGDLS and YYNGEE. This CDR3 region has 14 residues. CDR3 sequence: CASKGQGFNYGYTF. The CDR3 DNA is TGTGCCAGCAAAGGACAGGGGTTTAACTATGGCTACACCTTC.

The genes are TRBV18 and TRBJ2-5; D is unclear. Trimming removed 2 bases at V and 4 bases at J, with 8 bases between. In germline, CDR1 is KGHSH, CDR2 LQKENI. This CDR3 spans 13 amino acids. CDR3 sequence: CASSPLATETQYF. CDR3 sequence (DNA): TGTGCCAGCTCACCATTGGCCACAGAGACCCAGTACTTC. Looking up the rest from reference TRBV18 and TRBJ2-5 gives the full variable domain: NAGVMQNPRHLVRRRGQEARLRCSPMKGHSHVYWYRQLPEEGLKFMVYLQKENIIDESGMPKERFSAEFPKEGPSILRIQQVVRGDSAAYFCASSPLATETQYFGPGTRLLVL.

V is TRBV29-1 and J is TRBJ2-3; 13 bases match TRBD2. Unmatched junction bases numbered 12, after V lost 0 bases and J lost 6 bases. This CDR3 comprises 18 residues. Per germline, CDR1 SQVTM and CDR2 ANQGSEA. CDR3 DNA: TGCAGCGTTGAAGATCTTCTCACTAGCGGGGGGGCATTCGATACGCAGTATTTT. Protein: CSVEDLLTSGGAFDTQYF.

This clone was seen only a few times. The chain combines TRBV9 with TRBJ1-1; D not resolved. The CDR3 loop spans 12 amino acids. The V gene's germline CDR1 is SGDLS and CDR2 YYNGEE. Trimming removed 0 bases at V and 11 bases at J, with 11 bases between. The CDR3 sequence is CASSVGGGRAFF. For the CDR3, the DNA is TGTGCCAGCAGCGTAGGAGGCGGGAGGGCTTTCTTT.